These 21 T cell receptor beta chains originate from one sample sequenced in a study of T cells after posttransplantation cyclophosphamide. The method was immunoSEQ multiplex PCR; TCRdb's version includes in-frame clones alone and lacks a portion of them. The table records more than 60,000 clones, over 85% of them present only once. The material sequenced was PBMCs. The receptors were gathered from a woman in her thirties in good health and a related stem cell transplant donor.

The chain joins TRBV5-6 to TRBJ2-5; perhaps TRBD1 as D (7 bases). Between the trimmed V and J ends, which lost 4 bases and 7 bases, there was a span of 17 bases. CDR3 length: 14 residues. Germline V gives CDR1 SGHDT, CDR2 YYEEEE. The DNA of the CDR3 is TGTGCCAGCAGCGGGGGGCCATCAGGGGGGACCCAGTACTTC. It codes for CASSGGPSGGTQYF.

The V and J genes are TRBV6-1 and TRBJ1-1; TRBD1 aligns across 10 bases. V lost 2 bases, J lost 1 base, and 1 base stayed unmatched. The CDR3 length is 15 residues. The germline CDR1 and CDR2 sequences are MNHNS and SASEGT. The CDR3 DNA is TGTGCCAGCAGTGAAAGGGACAGGGGGAACACTGAAGCTTTCTTT. Translated: CASSERDRGNTEAFF.

CDR3 in amino acids: CASSSGQVLSQPQHF. The CDR3 region has the DNA TGCGCCAGCAGCAGCGGACAGGTACTAAGTCAGCCCCAGCATTTT. The chain employs TRBV4-1 and TRBJ1-5, with TRBD1 matching over 7 bases. The CDR3 loop spans 15 amino acids. With V trimmed by 5 bases and J by 6 bases, 10 bases remained unmatched. The V gene's germline CDR1 is MGHRA and CDR2 YSYEKL.

The J gene is TRBJ1-2, the V gene TRBV6-1; D perhaps matches TRBD1 (6 bases). Looked up from germline, CDR1 is MNHNS and CDR2 is SASEGT. CDR3 size: 15 residues. Deletions cut 3 bases from V and 8 bases from J, with 19 bases between. The CDR3 nucleotides are TGTGCCAGCAGTGACGGGCTCAGGGGTTGGGAGGGCTACACCTTC. It translates to CASSDGLRGWEGYTF.

Worth noting for this clone: At one end the junction does not follow the germline gene, possibly because of a read error. The chain employs TRBV27 and TRBJ2-7, with D perhaps TRBD1 or TRBD2 (6 bases each). Germline V gives CDR1 MNHEY, CDR2 SMNVEV (reference sequence). The CDR3 extends over 13 amino acids. CDR3 loop: CASSPQGGLVGIF. The CDR3, as DNA: TGTGCCAGCAGTCCCCAAGGGGGGCTAGTGGGGATCTTC.

This sequence joins TRBV28 and TRBJ1-2; D might be TRBD1 (5 bases). The CDR3 runs 13 residues. V was trimmed by 9 bases and J by 0 bases, leaving 11 bases between them. Germline CDR1 reads MDHEN; CDR2 reads SYDVKM. The CDR3 protein is CASWDGANYGYTF. In DNA, the CDR3 is TGTGCCAGTTGGGACGGAGCTAACTATGGCTACACCTTC.

This sequence joins TRBV28 and TRBJ1-1; tentative D call: TRBD1 (6 bases). This CDR3 is 16 amino acids long. Between the trimmed V and J ends, which lost 4 bases and 1 base, there was a span of 16 bases. Germline V gives CDR1 MDHEN, CDR2 SYDVKM. CDR3 in DNA: TGTGCCAGCAGTTCCCATCAAGGACAGCGGAACACTGAAGCTTTCTTT. This encodes CASSSHQGQRNTEAFF. Full variable domain (missing parts from reference TRBV28 and TRBJ1-1): DVKVTQSSRYLVKRTGEKVFLECVQDMDHENMFWYRQDPGLGLRLIYFSYDVKMKEKGDIPEGYSVSREKKERFSLILESASTNQTSMYLCASSSHQGQRNTEAFFGQGTRLTVV.

The chain has TRBV29-1 and TRBJ1-2, with 9 positions matching TRBD1. CDR1 SQVTM and CDR2 ANQGSEA come from the germline V gene. Trimming removed 4 bases from V and 5 bases from J; junction bases left unmatched: 5. The CDR3 totals 13 residues. CDR3 residues: CSVGDREGYGYTF. CDR3 nucleotides: TGCAGCGTTGGGGACAGGGAGGGGTATGGCTACACCTTC.

J is TRBJ1-5 and V is TRBV19, with a possible D match to TRBD1 (6 bases). The CDR3 consists of 16 residues. V lost 1 base, J lost 3 bases, and 13 bases lay in between. Per the germline V gene, CDR1 is LNHDA and CDR2 is SQIVND (reference sequence). CDR3 sequence: CASSIVPGGINQPQHF. The CDR3 DNA follows: TGTGCCAGTAGTATAGTTCCGGGGGGCATCAATCAGCCCCAGCATTTT.

The chain is built from TRBV7-9 and TRBJ1-6; perhaps TRBD1 as D (6 bases). CDR1 is SEHNR and CDR2 is FQNEAQ in the germline V gene (reference sequence). The V end lost 7 bases, the J end lost 10 bases, and 14 bases lay between the germline ends. The CDR3 loop spans 13 amino acids. The CDR3: CASTNRDPSPLHF. The CDR3 region has the DNA TGTGCCAGCACCAACAGGGACCCCTCACCCCTCCACTTT.

The table lists this clone with a count of one. V gene TRBV2 combines with J gene TRBJ1-2; D remains unclear. V dropped 4 bases and J dropped 0 bases, with 9 bases sitting between them. The CDR3 runs 14 residues. In germline, CDR1 is SNHLY, CDR2 FYNNEI. The CDR3 region has the DNA TGTGCCAGCAGTGTGGCGGTAGCTAACTATGGCTACACCTTC. Protein sequence: CASSVAVANYGYTF.

The chain uses TRBV18 and TRBJ2-7; D is uncertain. Germline CDR1 is KGHSH and CDR2 is LQKENI. Trimming removed 3 bases at V and 0 bases at J, with 15 bases between. This CDR3 spans 16 amino acids. CDR3: CASSPDDPRSSYEQYF. CDR3 DNA sequence: TGTGCCAGCTCACCCGATGACCCCCGGAGCTCCTACGAGCAGTACTTC. Full variable domain (remainder filled in from reference TRBV18 and TRBJ2-7): NAGVMQNPRHLVRRRGQEARLRCSPMKGHSHVYWYRQLPEEGLKFMVYLQKENIIDESGMPKERFSAEFPKEGPSILRIQQVVRGDSAAYFCASSPDDPRSSYEQYFGPGTRLTVT.

The rearrangement uses TRBV15 and TRBJ2-7; D remains ambiguous. This CDR3 comprises 14 residues. With 3 bases removed from V and 3 bases from J, the gap between germline ends came to 12 bases. The germline V gene encodes CDR1 LNHNV and CDR2 YYDKDF (reference sequence). DNA of the CDR3: TGTGCCACCAGCAGCCCCAATCGTATCTACGAGCAGTACTTC. Its translation is CATSSPNRIYEQYF.

The V call is TRBV5-5, the J call TRBJ2-1, with D perhaps matching TRBD2 (6 bases). V was shortened by 1 base and J by 1 base, with 9 bases between the two germline ends. Germline V gene lookup returns CDR1 SGHKS and CDR2 YYEKEE (reference sequence). The CDR3 runs to 15 residues. CDR3 bases: TGTGCCAGCAGCTTGACGGGGGAGTCCTACAATGAGCAGTTCTTC. Translation gives CASSLTGESYNEQFF.

This clone was seen only once. The chain links TRBV5-6 to TRBJ2-4, with D perhaps matching TRBD1 (6 bases). The CDR3 contains 16 residues. Germline CDR1 is SGHDT and CDR2 is YYEEEE. V was shortened by 4 bases and J by 0 bases, with 14 bases between the two germline ends. The DNA for the CDR3 is TGTGCCAGCAGCCCATTTAGGACAGAAGCCAAAAACATTCAGTACTTC. Residues: CASSPFRTEAKNIQYF.

The rearrangement joins TRBV12-2 to TRBJ2-3; TRBD2 is the table's D call, not checked against the DNA. TRBV12-2 is a recognized pseudogene. This CDR3 spans 17 amino acids. The DNA for the CDR3 is TGTGCAAGTCGCTTGCGCCCGGGACTAGCGCCGCTCCGTACGCAGTATTTT. This encodes CASRLRPGLAPLRTQYF.

This sequence joins TRBV25-1 and TRBJ2-2; 9 bases map to TRBD1. This CDR3 comprises 16 residues. Germline lookup yields CDR1 MGHDK and CDR2 SYGVNS. V shed 4 bases, J shed 1 base, and the junction held 4 bases outside the gene matches. CDR3 DNA: TGTGCCAGCAGTGGACGGACAGGGGTGAACACCGGGGAGCTGTTTTTT. Translated, it gives CASSGRTGVNTGELFF.

V and J are TRBV5-5 and TRBJ1-2, with 8 bases identical to TRBD1. This CDR3 contains 13 residues. J was trimmed by 8 bases and V by 2 bases; bases with no gene match: 5. Germline V CDR1 and CDR2: SGHKS, YYEKEE (reference sequence). CDR3 sequence (DNA): TGTGCCAGCAGCTTTCAGGGGGCAGTGGGCTACACCTTC. As protein: CASSFQGAVGYTF.

This chain uses TRBV19 with TRBJ1-6, with D hard to call. Per germline, CDR1 LNHDA and CDR2 SQIVND (reference sequence). The CDR3 runs 13 residues. The V end lost 6 bases, the J end lost 4 bases, and 7 bases lay between the germline ends. The CDR3 is CASRQRYNSPLHF. The CDR3 DNA reads as TGTGCCAGTAGACAGAGATATAATTCACCCCTCCACTTT.

The chain has TRBV4-3 and TRBJ1-1; D is unclear. Trimming removed 2 bases at V and 0 bases at J, with 10 bases between. Germline-derived CDR1 and CDR2 are LGHNA and YSLEER. This CDR3 is built from 15 residues. The CDR3 here is CASSQRLSVNTEAFF. CDR3 nucleotide sequence: TGCGCCAGCAGCCAACGGTTGTCGGTGAACACTGAAGCTTTCTTT.

The J gene is TRBJ1-3, the V gene TRBV6-5, with D possibly being TRBD1 (6 bases). The CDR3 runs to 16 residues. Per the germline V gene, CDR1 is MNHEY and CDR2 is SVGAGI. Trimming left V 2 bases short and J 0 bases short, with 11 bases between. The CDR3 DNA is TGTGCCAGCAGTTACGGGCAGGGGAGCTCTGGAAACACCATATATTTT. It is translated as CASSYGQGSSGNTIYF.